Shown below are 5 T cell receptor beta chains from a single sample sequenced in a study of cytomegalovirus exposure and HLA in healthy donors. The PCR had 60 Vbeta and 13 Jbeta primers. Generated by immunoSEQ multiplex PCR, the TCRdb table keeps only in-frame clones and is missing some. The table includes over 70,000 clones, around 64% detected once. Sequencing input: PBMCs. The receptors come from a man aged 25-40 years in good health and CMV-seronegative.

The V gene is TRBV28, the J gene TRBJ2-7, with 8 bases identical to TRBD1. Germline CDR1 MDHEN, CDR2 SYDVKM. CDR3 length: 13 residues. The trim removed 5 bases at V and 3 bases at J, leaving 3 bases unmatched. The CDR3 region has the DNA TGTGCCAGCAGTCGGACAGGGTACTACGAGCAGTACTTC. Residues: CASSRTGYYEQYF.

This chain connects TRBV4-1 to TRBJ2-7, with a tentative D call TRBD2 (6 bases). The CDR3 runs to 15 residues. The germline V and J ends were trimmed by 0 bases and 3 bases, with 12 bases remaining between them. Germline V lookup: CDR1 MGHRA, CDR2 YSYEKL. The CDR3 here is CASSQDYGSIYEQYF. CDR3 bases: TGCGCCAGCAGCCAAGATTACGGGAGCATCTACGAGCAGTACTTC.

The rearrangement uses TRBV30 and TRBJ2-7, with 7 bases lining up with TRBD1. CDR1 and CDR2 (germline): GTSNPN, SVGIG (reference sequence). The CDR3 length is 12 residues. V dropped 3 bases and J dropped 9; count of bases not matched to a gene: 8. CDR3 protein: CAWRVTGEGQYF. In DNA form, the CDR3 reads TGTGCCTGGAGAGTAACAGGGGAAGGGCAGTACTTC.

This chain joins TRBV27 and TRBJ1-5, with 10 bases that match TRBD1. CDR3 size: 14 residues. Per the germline V gene, CDR1 is MNHEY and CDR2 is SMNVEV (reference sequence). The J segment lost 6 bases and the V segment lost 6 bases, leaving 5 bases of the junction unmatched. The CDR3 coding sequence is TGTGCCAGCAGCCGGACAGGGGGTAGTCAGCCCCAGCATTTT. Translating it yields CASSRTGGSQPQHF.

This sequence joins TRBV6-5 and TRBJ1-2; D gene ambiguous. Per germline, CDR1 MNHEY and CDR2 SVGAGI. V lost 6 bases and J lost 7, with 15 bases in between. The CDR3 spans 13 residues. CDR3: CASSSNSVGGYTF. Written as DNA, the CDR3 is TGTGCCAGCAGCTCAAACAGTGTAGGTGGCTACACCTTC.